This T cell receptor (beta chain) originates from a study of T-cell reconstitution after alpha-beta-depleted transplantation in children. This CDR3 is built from 13 residues. The V gene's germline CDR1 is DFQATT and CDR2 SNEGSKA (reference sequence). V was shortened by 1 base and J by 0 bases, with 3 bases between the two germline ends. Researchers prepared the TCRbeta library using unique molecular identifiers, the study reports. One entry per CDR3 protein results from TCRdb running MiXCR on the PCR reads. The sample has about 610,000 distinct CDR3 sequences, roughly 10% seen once. The receptor was derived from a human donor who donated a stem cell graft to a child with acute myeloid leukemia. The chain is built from TRBV20-1 and TRBJ2-2; D gene ambiguous. The material sequenced was PBMCs from the stem cell graft donor, taken from the stem cell graft. The CDR3 region is CSARGTNTGELFF. CDR3 nucleotide sequence: TGCAGTGCTAGAGGCACGAACACCGGGGAGCTGTTTTTT.